This T cell receptor beta chain originates from a study of a mutant IDH1 vaccine in newly diagnosed glioma. Overall study: The treated group averaged roughly 40 years old and was roughly 60% male, roughly 38% female.

Stated time point: baseline, week 1 (first vaccination visit). Treatment specified: pre-vaccination baseline after standard-of-care therapy. TCRdb keeps only in-frame clones here, not all; method: immunoSEQ multiplex PCR. This table holds around 88,000 clones, around four fifths found once. V lost 0 bases and J lost 5, with 11 bases in between. The CDR3 totals 14 residues. Per the germline V gene, CDR1 is MGHRA and CDR2 is YSYEKL. The rearrangement links TRBV4-1 to TRBJ2-7, with D possibly matching TRBD1 (6 bases). The starting material was PBMCs, obtained from a glioma patient treated with radiotherapy, temozolomide or both. This TCR came from a man aged 35-49 years with glioma. The DNA for the CDR3 is TGCGCCAGCAGCCAAGAGCCCAGGGGCGACGAGCAGTACTTC. It yields the protein CASSQEPRGDEQYF.